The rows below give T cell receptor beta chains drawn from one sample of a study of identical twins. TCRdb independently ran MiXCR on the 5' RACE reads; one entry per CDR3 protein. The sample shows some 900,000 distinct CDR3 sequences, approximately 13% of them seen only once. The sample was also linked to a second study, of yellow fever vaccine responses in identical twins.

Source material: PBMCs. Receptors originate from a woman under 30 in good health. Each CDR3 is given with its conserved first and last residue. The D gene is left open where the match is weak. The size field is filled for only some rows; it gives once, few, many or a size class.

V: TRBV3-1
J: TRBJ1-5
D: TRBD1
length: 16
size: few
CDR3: CASSQGTGAQNQPQHF
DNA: TGTGCCAGCAGCCAAGGGACAGGGGCACAAAATCAGCCCCAGCATTTT

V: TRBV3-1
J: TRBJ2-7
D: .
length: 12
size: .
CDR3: CASSQQGNEQYF
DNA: TGTGCCAGCAGCCAACAGGGCAACGAGCAGTACTTC

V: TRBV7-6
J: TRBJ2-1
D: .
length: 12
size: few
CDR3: CASSLYDNEQFF
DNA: TGTGCCAGCAGCTTATATGACAATGAGCAGTTCTTC

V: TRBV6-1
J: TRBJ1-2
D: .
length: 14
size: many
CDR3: CASKYDLGDYGYTF
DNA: TGTGCCAGCAAATACGACCTCGGGGACTATGGCTACACCTTC

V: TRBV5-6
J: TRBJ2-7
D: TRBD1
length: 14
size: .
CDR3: CASSRPTGPYEQYF
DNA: TGTGCCAGCAGCCGGCCGACAGGGCCCTACGAGCAGTACTTC

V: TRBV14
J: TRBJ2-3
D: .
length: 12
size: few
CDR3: CASSQDERMQYF
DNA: TGTGCCAGCAGCCAAGATGAACGGATGCAGTATTTT

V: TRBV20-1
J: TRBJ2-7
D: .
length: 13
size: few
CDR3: CSARGQGSNEQYF
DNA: TGCAGTGCTAGAGGCCAGGGTTCCAACGAGCAGTACTTC

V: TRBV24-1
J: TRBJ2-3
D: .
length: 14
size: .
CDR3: CATGVAGLTDTQYF
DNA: TGTGCCACCGGGGTGGCGGGCCTCACAGATACGCAGTATTTT

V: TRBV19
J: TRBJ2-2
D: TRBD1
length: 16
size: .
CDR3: CASSIPRTGRTGELFF
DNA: TGTGCCAGTAGTATTCCCCGGACAGGGCGGACCGGGGAGCTGTTTTTT

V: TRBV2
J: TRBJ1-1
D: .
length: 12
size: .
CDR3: CASRDPAAEAFF
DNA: TGTGCCAGCAGGGACCCGGCGGCTGAAGCTTTCTTT

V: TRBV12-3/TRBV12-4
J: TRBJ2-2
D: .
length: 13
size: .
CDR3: CASSPPRPGSCFF
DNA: .

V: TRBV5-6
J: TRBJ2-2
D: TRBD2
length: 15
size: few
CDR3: CASKWGTTNTGELFF
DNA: TGTGCCAGCAAATGGGGGACTACGAACACCGGGGAGCTGTTTTTT

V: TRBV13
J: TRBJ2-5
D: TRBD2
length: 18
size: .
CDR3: CASSTSGLAGRQGETQYF
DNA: TGTGCCAGCAGCACCTCGGGTCTAGCGGGGAGGCAGGGAGAGACCCAGTACTTC

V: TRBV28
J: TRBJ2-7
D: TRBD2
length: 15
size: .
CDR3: CASSSSSSGSYEQYF
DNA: TGTGCCAGCAGTTCATCCTCTAGCGGGAGTTACGAGCAGTACTTC

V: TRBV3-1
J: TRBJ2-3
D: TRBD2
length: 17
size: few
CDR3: CASSHGTSGTITDTQYF
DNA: TGTGCCAGCAGCCATGGGACTAGCGGGACAATCACAGATACGCAGTATTTT

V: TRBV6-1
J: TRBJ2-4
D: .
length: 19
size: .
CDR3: CASSERAGSILMGKNIQYF
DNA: TGTGCCAGCAGTGAAAGGGCAGGGTCGATCCTTATGGGCAAAAACATTCAGTACTTC

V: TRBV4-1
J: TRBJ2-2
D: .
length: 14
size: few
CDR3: CASSQEWGTGELFF
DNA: TGCGCCAGCAGCCAAGAGTGGGGCACCGGGGAGCTGTTTTTT

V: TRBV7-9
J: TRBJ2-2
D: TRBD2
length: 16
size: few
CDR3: CASSLWSGGNTGELFF
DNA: TGTGCCAGCAGCTTATGGAGCGGGGGGAACACCGGGGAGCTGTTTTTT

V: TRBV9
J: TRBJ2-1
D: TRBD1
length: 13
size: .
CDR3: CASSVVRGNEQFF
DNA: TGTGCCAGCAGCGTAGTCAGGGGGAATGAGCAGTTCTTC

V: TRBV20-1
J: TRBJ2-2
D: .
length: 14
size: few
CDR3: CSARRLKNTGELFF
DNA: TGCAGTGCTAGACGGCTCAAGAACACCGGGGAGCTGTTTTTT

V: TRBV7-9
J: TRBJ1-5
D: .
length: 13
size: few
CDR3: CASSKEGFQPQHF
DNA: TGTGCCAGCAGCAAGGAGGGGTTTCAGCCCCAGCATTTT

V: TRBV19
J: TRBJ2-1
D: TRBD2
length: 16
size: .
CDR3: CASSGTSGTPYNEQFF
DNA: TGTGCCAGTAGTGGGACTAGCGGGACCCCCTACAATGAGCAGTTCTTC

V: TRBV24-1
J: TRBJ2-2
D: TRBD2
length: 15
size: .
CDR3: CATSYGTTNTGELFF
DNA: TGTGCCACCAGCTACGGGACTACCAACACCGGGGAGCTGTTTTTT

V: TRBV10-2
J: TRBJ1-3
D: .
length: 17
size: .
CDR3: CASSESFRGVSGNTIYF
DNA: TGCGCCAGCAGTGAGTCGTTTCGGGGAGTCTCTGGAAACACCATATATTTT

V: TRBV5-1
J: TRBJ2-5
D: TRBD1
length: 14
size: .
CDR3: CASSQTGSLETQYF
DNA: TGCGCCAGCTCCCAGACAGGGTCCCTTGAGACCCAGTACTTC

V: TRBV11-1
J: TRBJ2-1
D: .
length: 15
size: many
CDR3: CASRHAAGSYNEQFF
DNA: TGTGCCAGCAGACATGCGGCGGGCTCCTACAATGAGCAGTTCTTC

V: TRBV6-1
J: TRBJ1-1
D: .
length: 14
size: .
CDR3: CASSERSLNTEAFF
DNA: TGTGCCAGCAGTGAGAGATCTCTGAACACTGAAGCTTTCTTT

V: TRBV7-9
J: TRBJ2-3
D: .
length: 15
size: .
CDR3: CASSWGPESTDTQYF
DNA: TGTGCCAGCAGCTGGGGGCCGGAGAGCACAGATACGCAGTATTTT

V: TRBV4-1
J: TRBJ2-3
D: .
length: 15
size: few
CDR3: CASSQGADKRYAQYF
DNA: TGCGCCAGCAGCCAAGGGGCAGACAAGAGATACGCGCAGTATTTT

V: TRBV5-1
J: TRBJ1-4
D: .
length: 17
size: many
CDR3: CASRFLPEGSSNEKLFF
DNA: TGCGCCAGCAGGTTCCTCCCCGAGGGGTCCTCTAATGAAAAACTGTTTTTT

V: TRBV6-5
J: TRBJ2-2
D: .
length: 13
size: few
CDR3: CASSYYGSGELFF
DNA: TGTGCCAGCAGTTACTACGGATCCGGGGAGCTGTTTTTT

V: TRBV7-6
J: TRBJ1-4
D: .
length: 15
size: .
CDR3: CASSPRWGTNEKLFF
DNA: TGTGCCAGCAGCCCCCGTTGGGGTACTAATGAAAAACTGTTTTTT

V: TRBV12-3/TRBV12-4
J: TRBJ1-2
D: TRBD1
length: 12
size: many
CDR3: CASRQDRAGYTF
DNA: TGTGCCAGCAGACAAGACAGGGCTGGCTACACCTTC

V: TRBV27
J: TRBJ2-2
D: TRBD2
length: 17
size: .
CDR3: CASRATSGRSSSGELFF
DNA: TGTGCCAGCAGGGCTACTAGCGGGAGAAGTTCGTCCGGGGAGCTGTTTTTT